The entry below describes one T cell receptor (beta chain). The antigen is unknown. This table comes from immunoSEQ multiplex PCR, and its TCRdb copy is limited to in-frame clones, with some not included. Of about 100,000 clones in the sample, roughly nine tenths were seen once. The CDR3 spans 14 residues. After removal of 4 bases from V and 8 bases from J, the junction contained 4 bases not matched to a gene. From germline, CDR1 is SGHAT and CDR2 FQNNGV. These data belong to a study of graft-versus-host responses after intestinal transplantation. Overall study context: Every transplant recipient was induced with anti-thymocyte globulin, then maintained on tacrolimus and steroids for two to four years.

Study results and limitations: The marrow of recipients harbored GvH clones, and ileum or blood showed some of them first.

The rearrangement joins TRBV11-2 to TRBJ1-4, with 10 nucleotides matching TRBD1. The origin of this receptor is a human donor who was the organ donor for an intestinal transplant. The specimen comprised unstimulated CD4+ T cells sorted from spleen or lymph node cells, sampled before transplant. DNA of the CDR3: TGTGCCAGCAGCTCCCGGGACAGGGGCGAAAAACTGTTTTTT. It specifies CASSSRDRGEKLFF.